This record concerns one T cell receptor (beta chain) sequence. Its antigen is not yet known. Qualities for individual bases were not recorded, and no much larger clone is one base off. This entry is derived from a study of T cell changes during pregnancy in multiple sclerosis (dated by TCRdb to the late 2010s). For context, the study as a whole: Changes in the T cell repertoire over the course of pregnancy were examined in this study in women with multiple sclerosis.

The CDR3 covers 14 residues, taking in both the cysteine and the phenylalanine. The only DNA kept is the CDR3, 42 bases in frame from the first base. V lost 5 bases and J lost 4 bases, and the count of bases not matched to a germline gene is 7. The germline V gene (reference sequence) sets CDR1 to LNHDA and CDR2 to SQIVND. The library was prepared using the immunoSEQ multiplex PCR assay. In TCRdb, the immuneACCESS table is reduced to in-frame sequences with V and J assigned. These tables do not hold every clone; where another copy was compared, an unresolved V gene accounts for under half, and the others remain unexplained. The sample records 76,000 or so clones, about 94% of which are singletons. Of the sample, approximately 0.79% falls within the top ten clones.

This sample comprised peripheral blood, obtained in the second trimester of pregnancy. The sequence derives from a female donor in good health, enrolled as a control in a pregnancy study. The chain joins TRBV19 to TRBJ2-5; 7 of the junction bases match TRBD1. This receptor has the CDR3 CASSLRQGTETQYF. The bases are TGTGCCAGTAGTCTTCGACAGGGAACAGAGACCCAGTACTTC.